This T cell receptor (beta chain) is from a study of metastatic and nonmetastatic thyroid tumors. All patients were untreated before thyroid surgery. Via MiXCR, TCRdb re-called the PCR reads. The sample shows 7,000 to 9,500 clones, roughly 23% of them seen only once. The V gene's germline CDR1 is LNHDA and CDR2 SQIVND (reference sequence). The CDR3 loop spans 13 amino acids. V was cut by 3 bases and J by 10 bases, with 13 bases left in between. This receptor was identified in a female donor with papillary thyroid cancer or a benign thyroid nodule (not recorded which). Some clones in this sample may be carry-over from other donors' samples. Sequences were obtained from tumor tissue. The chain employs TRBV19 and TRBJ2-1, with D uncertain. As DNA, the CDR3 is TGTGCCAGTAGTATGGGTCGACATGGAGAGCAGTTCTTC. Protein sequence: CASSMGRHGEQFF.